This entry features one T cell receptor beta chain sequence. Patients in Seattle were enrolled during active infection, then followed longitudinally. The data are from a study of blood T cell repertoires in COVID-19. As for the study in general: COVID-19 samples from acute and convalescent phases originated in the United States, Italy and Spain.

How the authors handled the data: Using reference gene primer amplification, nucleated cell counts were estimated. Produced via immunoSEQ multiplex PCR; TCRdb's table is partial and in-frame only. Clone size and V and J calls were adopted from that table, with D and trimming inferred from the DNA. The top ten hold roughly 9.9% of the sample, which has 300,000 to 350,000 clones, about 87% seen once. V lost 6 bases and J 5 bases, leaving 11 bases between the germline ends. CDR1 and CDR2 (germline): LNHDA, SQIVND (reference sequence). CDR3 length equals 13 residues. The material sequenced was peripheral blood. This receptor was identified in a man aged 25-45 years with COVID-19, enrolled during active disease. The J gene is TRBJ1-5, the V gene TRBV19; a weak D match, TRBD1 (5 bases). The CDR3 protein is CASRAAGYQPQHF. CDR3 coding DNA: TGTGCCAGTAGGGCCGCAGGGTATCAGCCCCAGCATTTT.